These 9 T cell receptor beta chains share one sample of origin, sequenced in a study of T cell repertoires in cytomegalovirus infection. For these TCRs, the target antigens are not known. One entry per CDR3 protein results from TCRdb running MiXCR on the reads. The sample contains 800,000 to 950,000 distinct CDR3 sequences, 32% of which appear only once. The sample here was cultured CD8+ T cells from PBMCs, taken from culture after CMV antigen stimulation. These receptors were taken from a human donor in good health (CMV status not recorded). Some clones in this sample may be carry-over from other donors' samples.

The CDR3 region is CASRDRDRGRYGYTF. The CDR3 DNA is TGTGCCAGCAGAGACCGGGACAGGGGGAGATATGGCTACACCTTC. The genes are TRBV27 and TRBJ1-2; 11 positions agree with TRBD1. Germline trimming cut 6 bases from V and 5 bases from J; bases unmatched to any gene: 8. Germline assignment: CDR1 MNHEY and CDR2 SMNVEV (reference sequence). This CDR3 contains 15 residues.

The chain links TRBV7-6 to TRBJ2-1; 7 bases agree with TRBD2. The junction had 4 bases not matched to a gene; V was cut back by 5 bases and J by 0 bases. This CDR3 is 15 amino acids long. The germline gives CDR1 SGHVS, CDR2 FNYEAQ. CDR3: CASSQPGGSYNEQFF. The CDR3 bases are TGTGCCAGCAGCCAACCGGGGGGCTCCTACAATGAGCAGTTCTTC.

This clonotype was observed once. This chain connects TRBV12-3 or TRBV12-4 to TRBJ1-5; D remains unclear. The CDR3 is 14 amino acids. Trimming pared 5 bases from V and 4 bases from J, leaving 12 bases between. CDR3 in amino acids: CASSLEVANQPQHF. The CDR3 region has the DNA TGTGCCAGCAGTCTTGAGGTCGCGAATCAGCCCCAGCATTTT.

V usage is TRBV25-1 and J usage is TRBJ1-1; D possibly corresponds to TRBD1 (6 bases). Between the trimmed V and J ends, which lost 2 bases and 11 bases, there was a span of 15 bases. Germline CDR1 is MGHDK and CDR2 is SYGVNS. The CDR3 has 13 amino acids. In DNA, the CDR3 is TGTGCCAGCAGTGAACAGGGGATTTCTAGGGCTTTCTTT. Amino acids: CASSEQGISRAFF. Full variable domain (remainder filled in from reference TRBV25-1 and TRBJ1-1): EADIYQTPRYLVIGTGKKITLECSQTMGHDKMYWYQQDPGMELHLIHYSYGVNSTEKGDLSSESTVSRIRTEHFPLTLESARPSHTSQYLCASSEQGISRAFFGQGTRLTVV.

The rearrangement joins TRBV27 to TRBJ1-6; D remains ambiguous. V gave up 8 bases and J gave up 11 bases, with 16 bases separating them. The CDR3 has 13 residues. Per the germline V gene, CDR1 is MNHEY and CDR2 is SMNVEV (reference sequence). The CDR3 DNA is TGTGCCAGCCAGGTGGGGAATTTGCCACCCCTCCACTTT. Protein sequence: CASQVGNLPPLHF.

The chain combines TRBV10-3 with TRBJ1-1; D ambiguous. This CDR3 is built from 11 residues. CDR1 and CDR2 from the germline V gene are ENHRY and SYGVKD. V was trimmed by 4 bases and J by 10 bases, leaving 10 bases between them. The DNA for the CDR3 is TGTGCCATCAGTGGGAGTACCGCAGCTTTCTTT. It specifies CAISGSTAAFF.

This clonotype was found a few times. The V gene is TRBV6-2 or TRBV6-3, the J gene TRBJ2-1; D ambiguous. V was clipped by 2 bases and J by 3 bases, with 2 bases between them. The CDR3 has 12 amino acids. From germline, CDR1 is MNHEY and CDR2 SVGEGT. CDR3 bases: TGTGCCAGCAGTTACATCTACAATGAGCAGTTCTTC. The encoded protein is CASSYIYNEQFF.

The chain carries TRBV4-1 and TRBJ1-2; D remains ambiguous. The germline V gene encodes CDR1 MGHRA and CDR2 YSYEKL. The CDR3 has 17 amino acids. V dropped 0 bases and J dropped 4 bases, with 18 bases sitting between them. This chain's CDR3 is CASSQDSTGEIVYGYTF. CDR3 bases: TGCGCCAGCAGCCAAGATTCCACTGGGGAAATTGTCTATGGCTACACCTTC.

This chain joins TRBV27 and TRBJ1-1; 7 bases agree with TRBD1. This CDR3 comprises 17 residues. After removal of 0 bases from V and 4 bases from J, the junction contained 11 bases not matched to a gene. Germline CDR1 and CDR2: MNHEY and SMNVEV (reference sequence). CDR3 DNA sequence: TGTGCCAGCAGTTTATCGATGGGGGACAGACAGGCCACTGAAGCTTTCTTT. Protein: CASSLSMGDRQATEAFF.